Each of the 23 T cell receptor beta chains below was sequenced from the same sample in a study of CXCR3-negative and CXCR3-positive naive CD8 T cells. The study made its TRB cDNA libraries by 5' RACE, adding UMI labels. TCRdb reanalyzed the 5' RACE reads, giving one entry per CDR3 protein sequence and no DNA. The data include around 60,000 distinct CDR3 sequences; the top ten clones carry roughly 0.73%. Study findings and constraints: TRB CDR3 hydrophobicity was greater in CXCR3-positive naive cells than in CXCR3-negative naive cells.

Their antigens remain unidentified. The specimen sequenced was naive CXCR3+ CD8+ T cells from blood. Subset in this sample: CD45RO-CCR7+CD27+CD95- naive CD8+ T cells expressing CXCR3 (TNR3+). The receptors stem from a human donor in good health. Some clones in this sample may be carry-over from other donors' samples.

J is TRBJ2-7 and V is TRBV5-5; TCRdb's D call of TRBD2 is untestable without DNA. This CDR3 spans 15 amino acids. Looked up from germline, CDR1 is SGHKS and CDR2 is YYEKEE (reference sequence). The CDR3 is CASSLGEGRYYEQYF.

V is TRBV2 and J is TRBJ1-2. Germline CDR1 reads SNHLY; CDR2 reads FYNNEI. CDR3 length: 11 residues. The CDR3 sequence is CASRADYGYTF.

The genes are TRBV7-9 and TRBJ2-5; the D gene TCRdb calls, TRBD1, cannot be checked with no DNA. Germline V lookup: CDR1 SEHNR, CDR2 FQNEAQ (reference sequence). CDR3 size: 18 residues. CDR3 protein: CASSSPPLTGESGETQYF. Variable domain in full (rest from reference TRBV7-9 and TRBJ2-5): DTGVSQNPRHKITKRGQNVTFRCDPISEHNRLYWYRQTLGQGPEFLTYFQNEAQLEKSRLLSDRFSAERPKGSFSTLEIQRTEQGDSAMYLCASSSPPLTGESGETQYFGPGTRLLVL.

The V and J genes are TRBV20-1 and TRBJ2-1; TCRdb names TRBD2, which stays unverified in the absence of DNA. The germline gives CDR1 DFQATT, CDR2 SNEGSKA (reference sequence). The CDR3 runs to 15 residues. The CDR3 loop reads CSASSGGALYNEQFF.

This chain uses TRBV11-2 with TRBJ1-1. Germline-derived CDR1 and CDR2 are SGHAT and FQNNGV. The CDR3 runs 13 residues. The CDR3 reads CASSPFGNTEAFF.

This chain connects TRBV7-3 to TRBJ2-7; with no DNA, the TCRdb D assignment of TRBD1 cannot be verified. Germline assignment: CDR1 SGHTA and CDR2 FQGTGA. The length of the CDR3 is 12 residues. The CDR3 sequence: CASSLTGGEQYF.

The rearrangement joins TRBV7-2 to TRBJ2-3. The germline CDR1 and CDR2 sequences are SGHTA and FQGNSA. The length of the CDR3 is 16 residues. The CDR3: CASSLAVALRADTQYF.

This chain connects TRBV15 to TRBJ2-7; the D gene TCRdb calls, TRBD2, cannot be checked with no DNA. Germline values: CDR1 LNHNV, CDR2 YYDKDF (reference sequence). The CDR3 loop spans 15 amino acids. CDR3 amino acids: CATSSAGTSLYEQYF.

The V and J genes are TRBV9 and TRBJ2-2; TCRdb's D call, TRBD1, is unchecked because there is no DNA. Germline V gene data show CDR1 as SGDLS and CDR2 as YYNGEE. CDR3 length equals 13 residues. CDR3 loop: CASTNRGTGELFF.

The chain employs TRBV5-5 and TRBJ2-1. The germline CDR1 and CDR2 sequences are SGHKS and YYEKEE (reference sequence). CDR3 length equals 15 residues. The chain's CDR3 is CASSLYGATYNEQFF.

The chain uses TRBV7-6 and TRBJ1-5. The CDR3 sequence is 13 residues long. Germline lookup yields CDR1 SGHVS and CDR2 FNYEAQ. This chain's CDR3 is CASSFSIEQPQHF.

The V and J genes are TRBV28 and TRBJ1-2. Germline lookup yields CDR1 MDHEN and CDR2 SYDVKM. The CDR3 has 15 residues. The CDR3 here is CASSLVTGRDLGYTF.

The CDR3 is CASSQEMGLSYEQYF. The chain has TRBV25-1 and TRBJ2-7; TCRdb outputs TRBD2, but without DNA this stays unchecked. The CDR3 has 15 residues. Per germline, CDR1 MGHDK and CDR2 SYGVNS.

The chain employs TRBV11-2 and TRBJ2-5; TCRdb indicates TRBD2, and absent DNA this call remains unverified. Germline lookup yields CDR1 SGHAT and CDR2 FQNNGV. There are 13 residues in the CDR3. CDR3 residues: CATRGGLRETQYF.

V is TRBV12-3 or TRBV12-4 and J is TRBJ2-5; as DNA is missing, the TRBD2 call by TCRdb cannot be tested. The CDR3 loop spans 14 amino acids. The chain's CDR3 is CASSPHAGGETQYF.

The chain couples TRBV7-6 to TRBJ2-6; TCRdb lists TRBD1, though no DNA is available to test this call. CDR1 and CDR2 (germline): SGHVS, FNYEAQ. The CDR3 is 16 residues long. CDR3 residues: CASSSPRGSGANVLTF.

The rearrangement links TRBV5-5 to TRBJ2-5; TCRdb calls TRBD1, which cannot be checked without DNA. The germline V gene has CDR1 SGHKS and CDR2 YYEKEE (reference sequence). The CDR3 is 13 residues long. The CDR3 loop reads CASTRVAQETQYF. Together with reference TRBV5-5 and TRBJ2-5, the CDR3 gives the full variable domain: DAGVTQSPTHLIKTRGQQVTLRCSPISGHKSVSWYQQVLGQGPQFIFQYYEKEERGRGNFPDRFSARQFPNYSSELNVNALLLGDSALYLCASTRVAQETQYFGPGTRLLVL.

The rearrangement uses TRBV9 and TRBJ2-1; TCRdb reports TRBD1, a call that lacks DNA to check it against. Per the germline V gene, CDR1 is SGDLS and CDR2 is YYNGEE. The CDR3 consists of 12 residues. The CDR3 sequence: CASSEGGREQFF.

The rearrangement uses TRBV29-1 and TRBJ2-2; there is no DNA to check the TCRdb D call of TRBD1. Germline lookup yields CDR1 SQVTM and CDR2 ANQGSEA. This CDR3 region has 15 residues. This CDR3 is CSVVDRGLETGELFF.

The rearrangement links TRBV20-1 to TRBJ2-7; the TCRdb D gene call, TRBD1, has no DNA to confirm it. CDR1 and CDR2 from the germline V gene are DFQATT and SNEGSKA (reference sequence). The CDR3 covers 14 residues. The CDR3 spells CSARDRDSSYEQYF.

The chain uses TRBV29-1 and TRBJ2-5. From germline, CDR1 is SQVTM and CDR2 ANQGSEA. The CDR3 runs to 14 residues. This chain's CDR3 is CSVDGGNVRETQYF.

This chain uses TRBV7-2 with TRBJ1-2. Per germline, CDR1 SGHTA and CDR2 FQGNSA. The CDR3 spans 14 residues. This CDR3 is CASSPTGSNYGYTF. The variable domain in full, with the rest retrieved from reference TRBV7-2 and TRBJ1-2, is GAGVSQSPSNKVTEKGKDVELRCDPISGHTALYWYRQSLGQGLEFLIYFQGNSAPDKSGLPSDRFSAERTGGSVSTLTIQRTQQEDSAVYLCASSPTGSNYGYTFGSGTRLTVV.

This chain links TRBV6-2 or TRBV6-3 with TRBJ1-4. Germline V gives CDR1 MNHEY, CDR2 SVGEGT. This CDR3 region has 14 residues. The CDR3 reads CASTQPMADEKLFF.